Shown below are 13 T cell receptor beta chains from a single sample sequenced in a study of T cells in localized non-small cell lung cancer. Using immunoSEQ multiplex PCR, the repertoire was profiled, and TCRdb retains in-frame clones only, with some absent. The sample contains roughly 30,000 clones, less than 95% of which appear only once. The source was peripheral blood, collected before any cancer treatment. The receptors shown here come from a female donor older than 55 with stage I lung adenocarcinoma.

This clone appeared a single time. V is TRBV6-1 and J is TRBJ1-2; D gene ambiguous. In germline, CDR1 is MNHNS, CDR2 SASEGT. The CDR3 spans 13 residues. Trimming shortened V by 0 bases and J by 4 bases, and 6 bases separated the two germline ends. Written as DNA, the CDR3 is TGTGCCAGCAGTGAAGCTTTTGTCTATGGCTACACCTTC. Its translation: CASSEAFVYGYTF.

The table lists this clone with a few counts. The chain combines TRBV11-2 with TRBJ1-6; D is unresolved. V was shortened by 4 bases and J by 14 bases, with 18 bases between the two germline ends. CDR3 length: 14 residues. Germline CDR1 reads SGHAT; CDR2 reads FQNNGV. The chain's CDR3 is CASSSGGGRWALHF. The CDR3 coding sequence is TGTGCCAGCAGCTCGGGTGGAGGGAGGTGGGCCCTCCACTTT.

J is TRBJ2-4 and V is TRBV5-4, with D uncertain. Germline V gives CDR1 SGHNT, CDR2 YYREEE (reference sequence). Trimming removed 7 bases from V and 4 bases from J, with 12 bases in between. This CDR3 has 13 residues. In DNA, the CDR3 is TGTGCCAGCTCCCCTTGGGGTAAAAACATTCAGTACTTC. Amino acid sequence: CASSPWGKNIQYF.

V gene TRBV6-5 combines with J gene TRBJ1-2; D gene unclear. The CDR3 runs 13 residues. V was cut by 3 bases and J by 4 bases, with 9 bases left in between. The germline CDR1 and CDR2 sequences are MNHEY and SVGAGI. The CDR3 spells CASSYGRRYGYTF. For the CDR3, the DNA is TGTGCCAGCAGTTATGGCAGACGCTATGGCTACACCTTC.

The CDR3 sequence: CASSLDGDEQYF. DNA for the CDR3: TGTGCCAGCAGCTTAGACGGGGACGAGCAGTACTTC. The genes are TRBV7-2 and TRBJ2-7; tentative D call: TRBD2 (5 bases). This CDR3 comprises 12 residues. Germline V lookup: CDR1 SGHTA, CDR2 FQGNSA. V was trimmed by 1 base and J by 5 bases, leaving 6 bases between them.

This chain joins TRBV5-4 and TRBJ1-2; possible D gene TRBD1, 6 bases. V lost 0 bases and J 8 bases, leaving 20 bases between the germline ends. The germline V gene encodes CDR1 SGHNT and CDR2 YYREEE (reference sequence). There are 16 residues in the CDR3. Here the CDR3 reads CASSLVGSGGVGGYTF. The CDR3 coding sequence is TGTGCCAGCAGCTTGGTTGGTTCTGGGGGCGTCGGCGGCTACACCTTC.

The rearrangement joins TRBV30 to TRBJ1-2; D call uncertain. The CDR3 loop spans 12 amino acids. Germline V lookup: CDR1 GTSNPN, CDR2 SVGIG (reference sequence). V was cut by 3 bases and J by 4 bases, with 9 bases left in between. DNA for the CDR3: TGTGCCTGGAGGCTGGACGTCTATGGCTACACCTTC. Encoded protein: CAWRLDVYGYTF.

The rearrangement links TRBV4-1 to TRBJ1-1, with no clear D. The length of the CDR3 is 14 residues. Germline V gene lookup returns CDR1 MGHRA and CDR2 YSYEKL. Trimming removed 3 bases at V and 6 bases at J, with 14 bases between. CDR3 loop: CASSQPGRRAEAFF. CDR3 nucleotides: TGCGCCAGCAGCCAGCCGGGCCGGCGCGCTGAAGCTTTCTTT.

This chain joins TRBV7-8 and TRBJ2-5; TRBD1 matches at 8 bases. Germline CDR1 reads SGHVS; CDR2 reads FQNEAQ. The V gene end was trimmed by 5 bases and the J gene end by 3 bases; junction bases not matched to a gene: 8. The CDR3 loop spans 15 amino acids. In DNA, the CDR3 is TGTGCCAGCAGCACGGGCCCAGGGGGCAAAGAGACCCAGTACTTC. The encoded protein is CASSTGPGGKETQYF.

The J gene is TRBJ2-7, the V gene TRBV5-5; tentatively, D is TRBD2 (7 bases). The V gene's germline CDR1 is SGHKS and CDR2 YYEKEE (reference sequence). V lost 4 bases and J lost 7, with 24 bases in between. The CDR3 contains 16 residues. The CDR3 protein is CASSPKGGSIAGEQYF. In nucleotides, the CDR3 is TGTGCCAGCAGCCCAAAGGGGGGGTCGATAGCTGGGGAGCAGTACTTC.

This clone appeared a few times. The genes are TRBV9 and TRBJ1-1, with D perhaps TRBD1 (5 bases). CDR1 is SGDLS, CDR2 YYNGEE, per germline. CDR3 length: 13 residues. Between the trimmed V and J ends, which lost 8 bases and 2 bases, there was a span of 13 bases. CDR3 DNA sequence: TGTGCCAGTAACGAGGGGACCAACACTGAAGCTTTCTTT. As protein: CASNEGTNTEAFF.

The chain employs TRBV4-1 and TRBJ1-4, with 9 bases lining up with TRBD1. Germline assignment: CDR1 MGHRA and CDR2 YSYEKL. CDR3 length equals 14 residues. Trimming at V came to 5 bases and at J to 2 bases, leaving 0 bases not matched to a gene. The CDR3 loop is CASSGQGTNEKLFF. The CDR3 nucleotides read TGCGCCAGCAGCGGACAGGGGACTAATGAAAAACTGTTTTTT.

This rearrangement joins TRBV5-5 to TRBJ1-2; D remains ambiguous. Per the germline V gene, CDR1 is SGHKS and CDR2 is YYEKEE (reference sequence). V lost 0 bases to trimming and J lost 8 bases, with 23 bases between them. This CDR3 has 17 amino acids. The CDR3 DNA is TGTGCCAGCAGCTTGGCCAGCCGGGTTAAAAGTTTGAGGGGCTACACCTTC. Translating gives CASSLASRVKSLRGYTF.